These T cell receptor beta chains were read from a single sample in a study of T cell repertoires in cytomegalovirus infection. These receptors' targets are unknown. TCRdb analysed the reads with MiXCR anew, one entry per CDR3 protein. The repertoire consists of 570,000 or so distinct CDR3 sequences, with roughly 42% occurring once and the leading ten covering 48%. The source material was cultured PBMCs, sampled from culture after CMV antigen stimulation. These receptors were obtained from a human donor in good health (CMV status not recorded). Some clones in this sample may be carry-over from other donors' samples. The CDR3 runs from the conserved cysteine through the conserved F or W. D genes are given only for firm matches. Size values are once, few and many counts, or a class for expanded clones, and some rows have none.

length,J,V,D,size,DNA,CDR3
17,TRBJ2-6,TRBV7-8,TRBD1,.,TGTGCCAGCACCCTACAGGGGGGACAAACTGGGGCCAACGTCCTGACTTTC,CASTLQGGQTGANVLTF
15,TRBJ2-1,TRBV19,.,few,TGTGCCAGTAGTATGGCGTCTAGCGCCAACAATGAGCAGTTCTTC,CASSMASSANNEQFF
15,TRBJ2-7,TRBV7-6,.,few,TGTGCCAGCAGCTTAGATCTTAGCCCCGGCTACGAGCAGTACTTC,CASSLDLSPGYEQYF
14,TRBJ2-1,TRBV12-3/TRBV12-4,.,.,TGTGCCAGCAGTTTAAGGACTATCCAATGGGAGCAGTTCTTC,CASSLRTIQWEQFF
16,TRBJ1-5,TRBV30,.,.,TGTGCCTGGAGTGCAGATCGCCCCTCGGACGTGCAGCCCCAGCATTTT,CAWSADRPSDVQPQHF
17,TRBJ2-1,TRBV7-2,TRBD2,.,TGTGCCAGCAGCTTAGTAGGGCCGACTAGCGGGATCCCCATTCCGTTCTTC,CASSLVGPTSGIPIPFF
12,TRBJ1-4,TRBV12-3/TRBV12-4,.,.,TGTGCCAGCAGATTCAATAGCAACAAACTGTTTTTT,CASRFNSNKLFF
17,TRBJ1-5,TRBV6-5,.,.,TGTGCCAGCAGGGAGGGGGTCGGACGCGGTAGCAATCAGCCCCAGCATTTT,CASREGVGRGSNQPQHF
16,TRBJ2-7,TRBV11-2,.,few,TGTGCCAGCAGCTTAGTGGCAGGGACGGTCCCCTACGAGCAGTACTTC,CASSLVAGTVPYEQYF
16,TRBJ2-1,TRBV7-9,.,.,TGTGCCAGCAGCCGTCTGACGGGAGTACATTACAATGAGCAGTTCTTC,CASSRLTGVHYNEQFF